These T cell receptor beta chains were read from a single sample in a study of early T cells in non-severe SARS-CoV-2 infection. TCRdb reprocessed the 5' RACE reads with MiXCR, giving one entry per CDR3 protein. This repertoire shows 85,000 to 100,000 distinct CDR3 sequences, 11% found once; its top ten account for around 5%. Sequenced input: whole blood. The receptors shown here come from an adult who was a healthcare worker with PCR-confirmed SARS-CoV-2 infection or an uninfected control (not recorded which). The CDR3 runs from the conserved cysteine through the conserved F or W. Fields, in order: J gene, V gene, D gene, clone size, CDR3 DNA, CDR3 protein. The D gene is left open where the match is weak. Rows may omit the clone size; those that give it use once, few, many or a size class.

J gene: TRBJ2-3
V gene: TRBV29-1
D gene: NA
clone size: many
CDR3 DNA: TGCAGCGTTGAAATGGGGGCTTCAGATACGCAGTATTTT
CDR3 protein: CSVEMGASDTQYF

J gene: TRBJ1-3
V gene: TRBV3-1
D gene: NA
clone size: NA
CDR3 DNA: TGTGCCAGCAGCCTGGTCGAGGACGGATCCTCTGGAAACACCATATATTTT
CDR3 protein: CASSLVEDGSSGNTIYF

J gene: TRBJ1-5
V gene: TRBV20-1
D gene: TRBD1
clone size: NA
CDR3 DNA: TGCAGTGCTAAGGGACAGGGACTTGTTAAAAATCAGCCCCAGCATTTT
CDR3 protein: CSAKGQGLVKNQPQHF

J gene: TRBJ2-2
V gene: TRBV12-3/TRBV12-4
D gene: TRBD2
clone size: NA
CDR3 DNA: TGTGCCAGCACCTCAGGACTAGCGGGAGAGGGCACCGGGGAGCTGTTTTTT
CDR3 protein: CASTSGLAGEGTGELFF

J gene: TRBJ2-2
V gene: TRBV2
D gene: NA
clone size: few
CDR3 DNA: TGTGCCAGCAGATACACCGGGGAGCTGTTTTTT
CDR3 protein: CASRYTGELFF

J gene: TRBJ2-7
V gene: TRBV28
D gene: NA
clone size: few
CDR3 DNA: TGTGCCAGCAGTTTCCCCCGGCCCCCCTACGAGCAGTACTTC
CDR3 protein: CASSFPRPPYEQYF

J gene: TRBJ2-7
V gene: TRBV29-1
D gene: TRBD1
clone size: NA
CDR3 DNA: TGCAGCGTGGGGGACAGGTACGAGCAGTACTTC
CDR3 protein: CSVGDRYEQYF

J gene: TRBJ2-1
V gene: TRBV11-2
D gene: NA
clone size: many
CDR3 DNA: TGTGCCAGCAGTTACGGGGCAGGTTACTACAATGAGCAGTTCTTC
CDR3 protein: CASSYGAGYYNEQFF

J gene: TRBJ2-7
V gene: TRBV11-2
D gene: NA
clone size: NA
CDR3 DNA: TGTGCCAGCAGCTGGTCCCGGGACACAACCTACGAGCAGTACTTC
CDR3 protein: CASSWSRDTTYEQYF

J gene: TRBJ2-7
V gene: TRBV4-1
D gene: NA
clone size: NA
CDR3 DNA: TGCGCCAGCAGCCCGAGACAGACGCTAGATCAGTACTTC
CDR3 protein: CASSPRQTLDQYF

J gene: TRBJ1-1
V gene: TRBV2
D gene: TRBD1
clone size: NA
CDR3 DNA: TGTGCCAGCAGTGGAGAACAGGGGTCTGAAGCTTTCTTT
CDR3 protein: CASSGEQGSEAFF

J gene: TRBJ2-3
V gene: TRBV20-1
D gene: NA
clone size: NA
CDR3 DNA: TGCAGTGCTAGAGGGGGCACAGATACGCAGTATTTT
CDR3 protein: CSARGGTDTQYF

J gene: TRBJ1-5
V gene: TRBV6-1
D gene: NA
clone size: many
CDR3 DNA: TGTGCCAGCACCACTCGGGGGCCGCGACCGATCAATCAGCCCCAGCATTTT
CDR3 protein: CASTTRGPRPINQPQHF

J gene: TRBJ2-7
V gene: TRBV18
D gene: TRBD2
clone size: few
CDR3 DNA: TGTGCCAGCTCACCACGGGCGGTAGCGGGGGGCCCCTACGAGCAGTACTTC
CDR3 protein: CASSPRAVAGGPYEQYF

J gene: TRBJ2-3
V gene: TRBV6-6
D gene: TRBD1
clone size: NA
CDR3 DNA: TGTGCCAGCAGTTACTACAGGGGCCACACAGATACGCAGTATTTT
CDR3 protein: CASSYYRGHTDTQYF

J gene: TRBJ2-7
V gene: TRBV27
D gene: NA
clone size: NA
CDR3 DNA: TGTGCCAGCAGTTCAGGGGGGAAATGGGAGCAGTACTTC
CDR3 protein: CASSSGGKWEQYF

J gene: TRBJ2-7
V gene: TRBV4-1
D gene: NA
clone size: NA
CDR3 DNA: TGCGCCAGCAGCGTGAAACGCCCTGGGAACTACGAGCAGTACTTC
CDR3 protein: CASSVKRPGNYEQYF

J gene: TRBJ2-6
V gene: TRBV5-1
D gene: TRBD1
clone size: few
CDR3 DNA: TGCGCCAGCATCCCGGGACAGAGCTCTGGGGCCAACGTCCTGACTTTC
CDR3 protein: CASIPGQSSGANVLTF

J gene: TRBJ2-7
V gene: TRBV20-1
D gene: TRBD2
clone size: NA
CDR3 DNA: TGCAGTGCTACTAGCGGGCCTACCTACGAGCAGTACTTC
CDR3 protein: CSATSGPTYEQYF

J gene: TRBJ2-7
V gene: TRBV6-1
D gene: NA
clone size: many
CDR3 DNA: TGTGCCAGCAGTCTCCTGGGGCAGTACTTC
CDR3 protein: CASSLLGQYF

J gene: TRBJ2-5
V gene: TRBV2
D gene: NA
clone size: NA
CDR3 DNA: TGTGCCAGCAGGCGCCAAAGTGGGGGAGAGACCCAGTACTTC
CDR3 protein: CASRRQSGGETQYF

J gene: TRBJ1-2
V gene: TRBV12-5
D gene: TRBD1
clone size: many
CDR3 DNA: TGTGCTAGTGGTTTTGGACAGGGAAGCGGCTACACCTTC
CDR3 protein: CASGFGQGSGYTF

J gene: TRBJ2-4
V gene: TRBV7-9
D gene: NA
clone size: NA
CDR3 DNA: TGTGCCAGCAGCTTAGCGGATAAAAACATTCAGTACTTC
CDR3 protein: CASSLADKNIQYF

J gene: TRBJ2-7
V gene: TRBV6-5
D gene: TRBD1
clone size: NA
CDR3 DNA: TGTGCCAGCAGCTCGCACAGGGGGCTAAACGAGCAGTACTTC
CDR3 protein: CASSSHRGLNEQYF

J gene: TRBJ1-2
V gene: TRBV9
D gene: NA
clone size: few
CDR3 DNA: TGTGCCAGCAGCGAGGGTTTAGCTAACTATGGCTACACCTTC
CDR3 protein: CASSEGLANYGYTF

J gene: TRBJ1-3
V gene: TRBV5-1
D gene: TRBD1
clone size: few
CDR3 DNA: TGCGCCAGCAGCTTGGAGGGGGCCTCTGGAAACACCATATATTTT
CDR3 protein: CASSLEGASGNTIYF

J gene: TRBJ1-1
V gene: TRBV29-1
D gene: NA
clone size: NA
CDR3 DNA: TGCAGCGTTGTGGCGGTTAACACTGAAGCTTTCTTT
CDR3 protein: CSVVAVNTEAFF

J gene: TRBJ2-4
V gene: TRBV10-3
D gene: TRBD2
clone size: many
CDR3 DNA: TGTGCCATCAGTGCGGGACTAGCGGGGGGGGCCAAAAACATTCAGTACTTC
CDR3 protein: CAISAGLAGGAKNIQYF

J gene: TRBJ1-2
V gene: TRBV14
D gene: TRBD1
clone size: few
CDR3 DNA: TGTGCCAGCAGCCCGGGACAGATATATGGCTACACCTTC
CDR3 protein: CASSPGQIYGYTF

J gene: TRBJ2-7
V gene: TRBV19
D gene: NA
clone size: many
CDR3 DNA: TGTGCCAGTAGTATTAACCTCAATTACGAGCAGTACTTC
CDR3 protein: CASSINLNYEQYF

J gene: TRBJ2-7
V gene: TRBV6-5
D gene: NA
clone size: few
CDR3 DNA: TGTGCCAGCAGTTACTCGAGCAGGGGTAGTAGGGAGCAGTACTTC
CDR3 protein: CASSYSSRGSREQYF

J gene: TRBJ2-5
V gene: TRBV5-1
D gene: NA
clone size: many
CDR3 DNA: TGCGCCAGCAGCTATACTCAAGAGACCCAGTACTTC
CDR3 protein: CASSYTQETQYF

J gene: TRBJ1-1
V gene: TRBV6-4
D gene: NA
clone size: few
CDR3 DNA: TGTGCCAGCAGGAGACAGGCGCCCGACACTGAAGCTTTCTTT
CDR3 protein: CASRRQAPDTEAFF

J gene: TRBJ1-5
V gene: TRBV20-1
D gene: NA
clone size: few
CDR3 DNA: TGCAGTGCTCTGGGACCGTATCAGCCCCAGCATTTT
CDR3 protein: CSALGPYQPQHF

J gene: TRBJ2-7
V gene: TRBV18
D gene: NA
clone size: many
CDR3 DNA: TGTGCCAGCTCACCACCAGAGAGGTACGGCGAGCAGTACTTC
CDR3 protein: CASSPPERYGEQYF

J gene: TRBJ2-5
V gene: TRBV4-1
D gene: NA
clone size: NA
CDR3 DNA: TGCGCCAGCAGCCAAGGAAATTCTGGATTCCAGGCGGAGACCCAGTACTTC
CDR3 protein: CASSQGNSGFQAETQYF

J gene: TRBJ2-7
V gene: TRBV14
D gene: TRBD1
clone size: many
CDR3 DNA: TGTGCCAGCAGCCAAACAGGGGCAGCCCTCCCCTACGAGCAGTACTTC
CDR3 protein: CASSQTGAALPYEQYF

J gene: TRBJ2-6
V gene: TRBV6-5
D gene: TRBD1
clone size: few
CDR3 DNA: TGTGCCAGCAGTTCCCCCAGGGGGCTGAGAGAACTCTCTGGGGCCAACGTCCTGACTTTC
CDR3 protein: CASSSPRGLRELSGANVLTF

J gene: TRBJ2-3
V gene: TRBV11-2
D gene: TRBD2
clone size: NA
CDR3 DNA: TGTGCCAGCAGCTTAACTAGCGGGGGGGCTATTTTTGATACGCAGTATTTT
CDR3 protein: CASSLTSGGAIFDTQYF

J gene: TRBJ2-1
V gene: TRBV6-5
D gene: TRBD2
clone size: NA
CDR3 DNA: TGTGCCAGCAGCCTCGGCGGGAGCGGGCGAAACAATGAGCAGTTCTTC
CDR3 protein: CASSLGGSGRNNEQFF

J gene: TRBJ2-2
V gene: TRBV14
D gene: NA
clone size: many
CDR3 DNA: TGTGCCAGCAGCCAAGAAAGGACCGGGGAGCTGTTTTTT
CDR3 protein: CASSQERTGELFF

J gene: TRBJ1-1
V gene: TRBV3-1
D gene: NA
clone size: few
CDR3 DNA: TGTGCCAGCAGCCAACGAGGGGTAAGGAGCGAAGCTTTCTTT
CDR3 protein: CASSQRGVRSEAFF

J gene: TRBJ2-3
V gene: TRBV5-6
D gene: NA
clone size: few
CDR3 DNA: TGTGCCAGCAATAGACTAGGGGGCCCAAGCACAGATACGCAGTATTTT
CDR3 protein: CASNRLGGPSTDTQYF

J gene: TRBJ2-7
V gene: TRBV23-1
D gene: NA
clone size: few
CDR3 DNA: TGCGCCAGCAGTCAATCAGGTCTAGCTGGAACCTACGAGCAGTACTTC
CDR3 protein: CASSQSGLAGTYEQYF

J gene: TRBJ2-7
V gene: TRBV20-1
D gene: TRBD2
clone size: NA
CDR3 DNA: TGCAGTGCCCTACGGGCGGGAGGCTACGAGCAGTACTTC
CDR3 protein: CSALRAGGYEQYF

J gene: TRBJ2-6
V gene: TRBV20-1
D gene: NA
clone size: few
CDR3 DNA: TGCAGTGCTATGAGGATGGCGGGGTCCTCTGGGGCCAACGTCCTGACTTTC
CDR3 protein: CSAMRMAGSSGANVLTF

J gene: TRBJ2-1
V gene: TRBV6-2/TRBV6-3
D gene: TRBD1
clone size: many
CDR3 DNA: TGTGCCAGCAGCTTCTCTTCCGGGACAGGGGCCTATGAGCAGTTCTTC
CDR3 protein: CASSFSSGTGAYEQFF